A selection of T cell receptor beta chains follows, all from one sample in a study of blood T cell repertoires in COVID-19. Produced via immunoSEQ multiplex PCR; TCRdb's table is partial and in-frame only. In the table there are under 150,000 clones, over 70% of which are singletons. The sequenced material came from peripheral blood. These receptors originate from a man aged 50 or older with acute or convalescent COVID-19. The CDR3 runs from the conserved cysteine through the conserved F or W. The D gene is left open where the match is weak. Clone size, where shown, is once, few, many, or a class for clones that have expanded.

CDR3 DNA: TGTGCCATCAGTGAGACAGGACAGCCAACTGGTGATGGCTACACCTTC; CDR3 protein: CAISETGQPTGDGYTF; J gene: TRBJ1-2; clone size: NA; V gene: TRBV10-3; D gene: NA
CDR3 DNA: TGTGCCAGCAGCCATACTGGGAGTGAGCAGTTCTTC; CDR3 protein: CASSHTGSEQFF; J gene: TRBJ2-1; clone size: once; V gene: TRBV3-1/TRBV3-2; D gene: NA
CDR3 DNA: TGTGCCAGCAGTTTTAGTCAGGCGGGGGAGCAGTACTTC; CDR3 protein: CASSFSQAGEQYF; J gene: TRBJ2-7; clone size: NA; V gene: TRBV28; D gene: NA
CDR3 DNA: TGCGCCAGCAGCCAAGATGGAAGGGGATGGCAGCCCCAGCATTTT; CDR3 protein: CASSQDGRGWQPQHF; J gene: TRBJ1-5; clone size: NA; V gene: TRBV4-1; D gene: NA
CDR3 DNA: TGTGCCAGCAGCACCCGCCCCGGCAGGATGGAGACCCAGTACTTC; CDR3 protein: CASSTRPGRMETQYF; J gene: TRBJ2-5; clone size: once; V gene: TRBV7-2; D gene: NA
CDR3 DNA: TGTGCCAGCAGCTTGGGAGCTAGCGGGGGGGCCGCCGGGGAGCTGTTTTTT; CDR3 protein: CASSLGASGGAAGELFF; J gene: TRBJ2-2; clone size: NA; V gene: TRBV5-6; D gene: TRBD2
CDR3 DNA: TGTGCCAGCAGCTTAAACCGGGGAAACACCATATATTTT; CDR3 protein: CASSLNRGNTIYF; J gene: TRBJ1-3; clone size: NA; V gene: TRBV7-3; D gene: NA
CDR3 DNA: TGTGCCAGCACCGTTCTTATGAACACTGAAGCTTTCTTT; CDR3 protein: CASTVLMNTEAFF; J gene: TRBJ1-1; clone size: few; V gene: TRBV2; D gene: NA
CDR3 DNA: TGTGCCAGCAGTGAAACCCGACAGGGGTTTGCAACTAATGAAAAACTGTTTTTT; CDR3 protein: CASSETRQGFATNEKLFF; J gene: TRBJ1-4; clone size: NA; V gene: TRBV2; D gene: TRBD1
CDR3 DNA: TGTGCCAGCAGTTACACGGGACAGGTCCTTTTGTTCTTC; CDR3 protein: CASSYTGQVLLFF; J gene: TRBJ2-1; clone size: NA; V gene: TRBV6-5; D gene: TRBD1
CDR3 DNA: TGTGCCAGCAGCCAAGATCCGGGACTAGTATTGGGCACCGGGGAGCTGTTTTTT; CDR3 protein: CASSQDPGLVLGTGELFF; J gene: TRBJ2-2; clone size: NA; V gene: TRBV3-1/TRBV3-2; D gene: TRBD2
CDR3 DNA: TGTGCCAGCAGGAGACAGGGGGCTATCTATGGCTACACCTTC; CDR3 protein: CASRRQGAIYGYTF; J gene: TRBJ1-2; clone size: once; V gene: TRBV6-1; D gene: TRBD1
CDR3 DNA: TGCAGCGTTCATAAGGACAGCAACTACCAAGAGACCCAGTACTTC; CDR3 protein: CSVHKDSNYQETQYF; J gene: TRBJ2-5; clone size: few; V gene: TRBV29-1; D gene: NA
CDR3 DNA: TGTGCCAGCAGCTCCCAATCGCAGGGGTATAATTCACCCCTCCACTTT; CDR3 protein: CASSSQSQGYNSPLHF; J gene: TRBJ1-6; clone size: NA; V gene: TRBV7-8; D gene: NA
CDR3 DNA: TGTGCCAGCCCTACCGGGACTAGCGTTGCCCAAGAGACCCAGTACTTC; CDR3 protein: CASPTGTSVAQETQYF; J gene: TRBJ2-5; clone size: NA; V gene: TRBV12-1; D gene: NA
CDR3 DNA: TGTGCCAGCAGAAACCAGGGGGTGGGCGATCAGCCCCAGCATTTT; CDR3 protein: CASRNQGVGDQPQHF; J gene: TRBJ1-5; clone size: NA; V gene: TRBV28; D gene: TRBD1
CDR3 DNA: TGTGCCATCAGTGGCCTGAGGACAGGGAGGGACTATGGCTACACCTTC; CDR3 protein: CAISGLRTGRDYGYTF; J gene: TRBJ1-2; clone size: NA; V gene: TRBV10-3; D gene: TRBD1
CDR3 DNA: TGTGCCTGGAGCGGACGGGACAGGGGAAATTCACCCCTCCACTTT; CDR3 protein: CAWSGRDRGNSPLHF; J gene: TRBJ1-6; clone size: NA; V gene: TRBV30; D gene: TRBD1
CDR3 DNA: TGTGCCAGCAGCTTAAGCGCCAGCGGGGAAACTGAAGCTTTCTTT; CDR3 protein: CASSLSASGETEAFF; J gene: TRBJ1-1; clone size: NA; V gene: TRBV7-3; D gene: NA
CDR3 DNA: TGTGCCAGCAGCCCTGGGACAGCCTCGGGCTACACCTTC; CDR3 protein: CASSPGTASGYTF; J gene: TRBJ1-2; clone size: NA; V gene: TRBV11-1; D gene: TRBD1
CDR3 DNA: TGTGCCGCCTCATGGCAAGGGGCGGATGGCTACACCTTC; CDR3 protein: CAASWQGADGYTF; J gene: TRBJ1-2; clone size: NA; V gene: TRBV19; D gene: NA
CDR3 DNA: TGCGCCAGCAGCTTGGAGGGACAGGGGCTAGCGTCGGCCTACGAGCAGTACTTC; CDR3 protein: CASSLEGQGLASAYEQYF; J gene: TRBJ2-7; clone size: few; V gene: TRBV5-1; D gene: TRBD1
CDR3 DNA: TGTGCCAGCAGCTCGTGGGCAGCCACTGAAGCTTTCTTT; CDR3 protein: CASSSWAATEAFF; J gene: TRBJ1-1; clone size: few; V gene: TRBV5-6; D gene: NA
CDR3 DNA: TGTGCCAGCTCCCCGGGACTAGTGAACACCGGGGAGCTGTTTTTT; CDR3 protein: CASSPGLVNTGELFF; J gene: TRBJ2-2; clone size: NA; V gene: TRBV11-2; D gene: TRBD2
CDR3 DNA: TGCGCCAGCAGCCTCGGGTTTAACTATGGCTACACCTTC; CDR3 protein: CASSLGFNYGYTF; J gene: TRBJ1-2; clone size: few; V gene: TRBV4-1; D gene: NA
CDR3 DNA: TGTGCCAGCAGCCCCCCTGAGGGAGGTAGGGATGGCTACACCTTC; CDR3 protein: CASSPPEGGRDGYTF; J gene: TRBJ1-2; clone size: NA; V gene: TRBV5-6; D gene: NA
CDR3 DNA: TGCGCCAGCAGCTTGGAAGTGGTAGGGAGCACTGAAGCTTTCTTT; CDR3 protein: CASSLEVVGSTEAFF; J gene: TRBJ1-1; clone size: once; V gene: TRBV5-1; D gene: NA
CDR3 DNA: TGTGCCAGCAGCGTAAGCAGGGATCCCTATAATTCACCCCTCCACTTT; CDR3 protein: CASSVSRDPYNSPLHF; J gene: TRBJ1-6; clone size: NA; V gene: TRBV9; D gene: NA
CDR3 DNA: TGTGCCAGCAGTGAAGTGCCATACCCACCCGGCACTGAAGCTTTCTTT; CDR3 protein: CASSEVPYPPGTEAFF; J gene: TRBJ1-1; clone size: NA; V gene: TRBV2; D gene: NA
CDR3 DNA: TGCGCCAGCAGCCAATACCCCCGGACAGGGGACGAGCAGTACTTC; CDR3 protein: CASSQYPRTGDEQYF; J gene: TRBJ2-7; clone size: NA; V gene: TRBV4-1; D gene: TRBD1
CDR3 DNA: TGTGCCAGCAGAAGAGAGTTCGCCGGGGAGCTGTTTTTT; CDR3 protein: CASRREFAGELFF; J gene: TRBJ2-2; clone size: NA; V gene: TRBV27; D gene: NA
CDR3 DNA: TGCAGCGCGAACCAAAGGGGGGGGCGAGATGAGCAGTTCTTC; CDR3 protein: CSANQRGGRDEQFF; J gene: TRBJ2-1; clone size: NA; V gene: TRBV29-1; D gene: NA
CDR3 DNA: TGTGCCGGCTACGGGACAGGGGGTTTTGGCTACACCTTC; CDR3 protein: CAGYGTGGFGYTF; J gene: TRBJ1-2; clone size: few; V gene: TRBV2; D gene: TRBD1
CDR3 DNA: TGCGCCAGCAGCTTGGCAGGGGGATTGGACGAGCAGTACTTC; CDR3 protein: CASSLAGGLDEQYF; J gene: TRBJ2-7; clone size: NA; V gene: TRBV5-1; D gene: TRBD1
CDR3 DNA: TGTGCCTGGAGTAGGGGACAGGGTAATTCACCCCTCCACTTT; CDR3 protein: CAWSRGQGNSPLHF; J gene: TRBJ1-6; clone size: NA; V gene: TRBV30; D gene: TRBD1
CDR3 DNA: TGCGCCAGCAGCTTGGGCCAAGCCCGTGCGTGGGGCTACACCTTC; CDR3 protein: CASSLGQARAWGYTF; J gene: TRBJ1-2; clone size: NA; V gene: TRBV5-1; D gene: NA
CDR3 DNA: TGTGCCAGCAGCCAAGCCTCGGGAAGCCAAGAGACCCAGTACTTC; CDR3 protein: CASSQASGSQETQYF; J gene: TRBJ2-5; clone size: NA; V gene: TRBV3-1/TRBV3-2; D gene: NA
CDR3 DNA: TGTGCCAGCACAAAGTGGGACGGAGGGCCTGAAGCTTTCTTT; CDR3 protein: CASTKWDGGPEAFF; J gene: TRBJ1-1; clone size: NA; V gene: TRBV6-5; D gene: NA
CDR3 DNA: TGTGCCAGTAGTATTAATGGACAGGGAACAAACATTCAGTACTTC; CDR3 protein: CASSINGQGTNIQYF; J gene: TRBJ2-4; clone size: once; V gene: TRBV19; D gene: TRBD1
CDR3 DNA: TGTGCCAGCAGGCCGGGACAGAGATATGGCTACACCTTC; CDR3 protein: CASRPGQRYGYTF; J gene: TRBJ1-2; clone size: once; V gene: TRBV6-6; D gene: TRBD1
CDR3 DNA: TGCAGCGTTGGGACAGGGCCTAATGAAAAACTGTTTTTT; CDR3 protein: CSVGTGPNEKLFF; J gene: TRBJ1-4; clone size: NA; V gene: TRBV29-1; D gene: TRBD1
CDR3 DNA: TGTGCCAGCAGTTCGACAGGGTCTGGGGCCAACGTCCTGACTTTC; CDR3 protein: CASSSTGSGANVLTF; J gene: TRBJ2-6; clone size: NA; V gene: TRBV28; D gene: TRBD1